This T cell receptor (beta chain) was identified during a study of blood T cell repertoires in COVID-19. Clones were read by immunoSEQ multiplex PCR, and TCRdb kept only the in-frame ones, dropping some. The table has some 73,000 clones, approximately 77% seen once. Seattle's cohort entered during active infection and was followed longitudinally. Germline V gives CDR1 SGHRS, CDR2 YFSETQ. V shed 3 bases, J shed 2 bases, and the junction held 13 bases outside the gene matches. The CDR3 loop spans 18 amino acids. This TCR was recovered from a man between 70 and 80 years old with COVID-19, enrolled during active disease. Sequencing input: peripheral blood. The rearrangement joins TRBV5-1 to TRBJ1-3; 8 bases align to TRBD1. CDR3 sequence reads: CASSSIPGNRGAGNTIYF. CDR3 coding DNA: TGCGCCAGCAGCTCGATCCCCGGTAACAGGGGGGCTGGAAACACCATATATTTT.